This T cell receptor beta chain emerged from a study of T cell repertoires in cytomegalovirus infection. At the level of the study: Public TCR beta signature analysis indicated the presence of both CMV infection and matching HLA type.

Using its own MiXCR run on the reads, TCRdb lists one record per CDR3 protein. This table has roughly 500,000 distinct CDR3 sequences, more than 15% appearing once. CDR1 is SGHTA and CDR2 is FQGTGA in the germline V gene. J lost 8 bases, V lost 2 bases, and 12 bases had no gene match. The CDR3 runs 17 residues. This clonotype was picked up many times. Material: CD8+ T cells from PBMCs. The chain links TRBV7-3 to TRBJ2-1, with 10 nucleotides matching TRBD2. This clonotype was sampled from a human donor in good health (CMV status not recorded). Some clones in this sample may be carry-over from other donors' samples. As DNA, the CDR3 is TGTGCCAGCAGCTTAGAGGGTTTAGCGGGAGGCTCCGATGAGCAGTTCTTC. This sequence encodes CASSLEGLAGGSDEQFF.